This TCR beta chain was identified in a study of spatial heterogeneity in lung cancer. This clonotype is large within its sample. Its antigen is still unknown. Each TCR cDNA molecule carried a unique molecular identifier. A single record per CDR3 protein comes from TCRdb applying MiXCR to the 5' RACE reads. The sample yields 3,000 to 3,500 distinct CDR3 sequences, about 30% seen once. Stated time point: sample taken at primary tumor resection. Unsorted whole RNA of tumor, nontumor lung or frozen PBMC was sequenced. Germline assignment: CDR1 KGHSH and CDR2 LQKENI. The V end lost 3 bases, the J end lost 5 bases, and 20 bases lay between the germline ends. This CDR3 is 16 amino acids long. General study results and limits: Estimated TCR-seq coverage of tumor T cells was only around 7% for alpha chains. For beta chains, the corresponding estimate was approximately 12%. Counts of expanded alpha and beta TCRs within tumors tracked the tumor nonsynonymous mutation count.

The gene calls are TRBV18 and TRBJ2-7; D unresolved. The sample in question was lung tumor tissue, obtained at surgery. The sequence was collected from a female donor with early-stage non-small cell lung cancer. In DNA, the CDR3 is TGTGCCAGCTCACCTACAAACAGAAAACCCTACAACGAGCAGTACTTC. Its translation: CASSPTNRKPYNEQYF.